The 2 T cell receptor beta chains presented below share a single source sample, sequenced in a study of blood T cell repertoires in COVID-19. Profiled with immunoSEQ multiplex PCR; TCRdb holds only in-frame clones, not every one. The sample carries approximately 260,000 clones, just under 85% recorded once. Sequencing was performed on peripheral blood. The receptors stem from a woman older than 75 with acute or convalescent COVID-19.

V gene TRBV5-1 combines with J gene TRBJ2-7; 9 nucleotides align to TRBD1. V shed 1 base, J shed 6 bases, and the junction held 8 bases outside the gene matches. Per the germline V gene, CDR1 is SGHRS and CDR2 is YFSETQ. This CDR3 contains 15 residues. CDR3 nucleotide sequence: TGCGCCAGCAGCTTGACTGGGACAGGGTCAGTCGAGCAGTACTTC. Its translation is CASSLTGTGSVEQYF.

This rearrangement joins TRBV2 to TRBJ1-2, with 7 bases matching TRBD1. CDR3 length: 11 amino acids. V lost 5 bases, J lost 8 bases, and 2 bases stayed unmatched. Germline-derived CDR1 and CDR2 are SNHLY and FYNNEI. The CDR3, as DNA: TGTGCCAGCAGTAACAGGGGCGGCTACACCTTC. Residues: CASSNRGGYTF. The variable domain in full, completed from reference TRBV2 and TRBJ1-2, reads EPEVTQTPSHQVTQMGQEVILRCVPISNHLYFYWYRQILGQKVEFLVSFYNNEISEKSEIFDDQFSVERPDGSNFTLKIRSTKLEDSAMYFCASSNRGGYTFGSGTRLTVV.